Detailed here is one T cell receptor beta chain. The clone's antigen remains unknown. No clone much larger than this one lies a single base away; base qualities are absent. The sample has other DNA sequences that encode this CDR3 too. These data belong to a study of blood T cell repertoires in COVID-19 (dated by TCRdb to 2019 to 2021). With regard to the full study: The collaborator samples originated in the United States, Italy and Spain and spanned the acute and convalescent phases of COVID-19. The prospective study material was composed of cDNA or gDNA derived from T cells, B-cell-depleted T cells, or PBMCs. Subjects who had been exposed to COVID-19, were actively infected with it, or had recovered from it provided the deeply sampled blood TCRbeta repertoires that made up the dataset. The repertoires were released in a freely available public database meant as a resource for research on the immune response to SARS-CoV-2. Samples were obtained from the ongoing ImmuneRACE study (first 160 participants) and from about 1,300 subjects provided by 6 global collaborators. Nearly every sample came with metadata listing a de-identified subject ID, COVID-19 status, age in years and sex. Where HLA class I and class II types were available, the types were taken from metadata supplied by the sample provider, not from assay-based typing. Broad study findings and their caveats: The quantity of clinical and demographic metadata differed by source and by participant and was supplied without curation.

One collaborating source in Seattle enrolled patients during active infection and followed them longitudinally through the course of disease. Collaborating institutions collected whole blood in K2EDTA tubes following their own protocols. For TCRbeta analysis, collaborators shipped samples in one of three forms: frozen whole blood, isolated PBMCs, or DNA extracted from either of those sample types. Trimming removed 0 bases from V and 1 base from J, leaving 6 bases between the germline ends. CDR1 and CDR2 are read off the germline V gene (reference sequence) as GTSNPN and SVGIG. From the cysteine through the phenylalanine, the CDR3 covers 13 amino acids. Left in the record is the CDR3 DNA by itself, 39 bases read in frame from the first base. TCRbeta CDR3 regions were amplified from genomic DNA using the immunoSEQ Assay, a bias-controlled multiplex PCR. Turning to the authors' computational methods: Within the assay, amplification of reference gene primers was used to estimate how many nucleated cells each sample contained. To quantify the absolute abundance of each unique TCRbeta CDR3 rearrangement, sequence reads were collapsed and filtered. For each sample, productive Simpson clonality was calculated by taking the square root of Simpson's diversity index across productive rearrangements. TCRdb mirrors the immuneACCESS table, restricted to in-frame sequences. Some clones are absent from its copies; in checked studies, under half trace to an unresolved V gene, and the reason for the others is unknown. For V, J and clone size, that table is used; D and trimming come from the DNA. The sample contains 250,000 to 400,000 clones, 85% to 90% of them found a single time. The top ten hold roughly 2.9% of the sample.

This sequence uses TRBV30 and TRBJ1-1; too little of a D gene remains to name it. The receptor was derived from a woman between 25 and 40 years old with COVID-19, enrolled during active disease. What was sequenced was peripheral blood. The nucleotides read TGTGCCTGGAGTGTAGGAGGGAACACTGAAGCTTTCTTT. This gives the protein CAWSVGGNTEAFF.